Listed below are T cell receptor beta chains from one sample, sequenced in a study of OX40 agonist ivuxolimab in advanced cancers. Some clones are missing from TCRdb's copy, which holds only in-frame ones; the method was immunoSEQ multiplex PCR. The sample contains 15,000 or so clones, about 89% of which appear only once. Sample: CD4+ or CD8+ T cells sorted from blood, taken in a trial of the OX40 agonist ivuxolimab. Every receptor here comes from an adult with an advanced solid tumor such as melanoma, head and neck, liver or kidney cancer. CDR3s include the opening cysteine and the closing phenylalanine or tryptophan. Each record gives: V gene, J gene, clone size, D gene, CDR3 DNA, CDR3 protein. D genes are given only for firm matches. The size of a clone is reported for some rows only, either as once, few or many, or as a class for expanded clones.

>TRBV6-5|TRBJ2-3|.|TRBD2
TGTGCCAGCAGCCCGCTAGCGGGAGACACAGATACGCAGTATTTT
CASSPLAGDTDTQYF
>TRBV7-9|TRBJ1-2|large|.
TGTGCCAGCAGCTATATAGCTGATAACTATGGCTACACCTTC
CASSYIADNYGYTF
>TRBV4-1|TRBJ2-3|.|TRBD2
TGCGCCAGCAGTGTAGCGGGGGCGGGAGATACGCAGTATTTT
CASSVAGAGDTQYF
>TRBV7-9|TRBJ1-2|.|.
TGTGCCAGCAGCTTTGTGGGTTTCATTGGCTACACCTTC
CASSFVGFIGYTF
>TRBV27|TRBJ1-2|.|TRBD1
TGTGCCAGCAGTTTATCAGGGGGCGGCTTGGGATTATATGGCTACACCTTC
CASSLSGGGLGLYGYTF
>TRBV27|TRBJ2-6|.|.
TGTGCCAGCAGTTCCCTTCGTGGGGCCAACGTCCTGACTTTC
CASSSLRGANVLTF
>TRBV7-3|TRBJ2-2|.|.
TGTGCCAGCAGCCGGGGTGTCTTGGGGAACACCGGGGAGCTGTTTTTT
CASSRGVLGNTGELFF
>TRBV19|TRBJ1-4|.|.
TGTGCCAGTAGTAAAGGCCAATGGCAGAGACAGACCGAAAAACTGTTTTTT
CASSKGQWQRQTEKLFF
>TRBV27|TRBJ2-5|.|.
TGTGCCAGCAGTTTTTCACGGTACCAAGAGACCCAGTACTTC
CASSFSRYQETQYF
>TRBV13|TRBJ2-7|.|TRBD1
TGTGCCAGCAGCTTAGGGATTTCCGGGACAGGGCTTCACGAGCAGTACTTC
CASSLGISGTGLHEQYF
>TRBV27|TRBJ1-2|.|.
TGTGCCAGCAGTTTCGGGCGCAGCTATGGCTACACCTTC
CASSFGRSYGYTF
>TRBV7-3|TRBJ2-3|.|TRBD2
TGTGCCAGCAGCCCGAGCGGGAGTGCAGATACGCAGTATTTT
CASSPSGSADTQYF
>TRBV25-1|TRBJ2-1|.|.
TGTGCCAGCAGTGAAGGACGGACCAATGAGCAGTTCTTC
CASSEGRTNEQFF
>TRBV7-8|TRBJ2-1|.|.
TGTGCCAGCAGCCTCCAGGAGCAGTTCTTC
CASSLQEQFF
>TRBV15|TRBJ1-5|.|.
TGTGCCACCAGCAGAGACAGGGGCAATCAGCCCCAGCATTTT
CATSRDRGNQPQHF
>TRBV7-2|TRBJ2-7|.|.
TGTGCCAGCAGCTTAACCACTAGCTACGAGCAGTACTTC
CASSLTTSYEQYF
>TRBV21-1|TRBJ2-7|.|.
TGTGCCAGCAGCAAACGGGTTAGCGGGAATTGTGACGAGCAGTACTTC
CASSKRVSGNCDEQYF
>TRBV5-6|TRBJ2-7|.|.
TGTGCCAGCAGCTTGGGAACAGGGACCTACGAGCAGTACTTC
CASSLGTGTYEQYF
>TRBV19|TRBJ1-2|.|.
TGTGCCAGTAGTATGACCGGGGGGGGAATTAACTATGGCTACACCTTC
CASSMTGGGINYGYTF
>TRBV19|TRBJ1-2|.|.
TGTGCCAGTACCGAATACCAGGGATTCTATGGCTACACCTTC
CASTEYQGFYGYTF
>TRBV19|TRBJ2-1|once|.
TGTGCCAGTAGTTTGGGCGGGTACTCCTACAATGAGCAGTTCTTC
CASSLGGYSYNEQFF
>TRBV19|TRBJ2-7|.|TRBD1
TGTGCCAGCTCGTGGGACAGGGATTACGAGCAGTACTTC
CASSWDRDYEQYF
>TRBV5-4|TRBJ1-1|once|.
TGTGCCAGCAGCTTGGACGTGTTAGGGAACACTGAAGCTTTCTTT
CASSLDVLGNTEAFF
>TRBV7-9|TRBJ2-7|once|TRBD2
TGTGCCAGCAGCTTTTTAGCGGGAGACGAGCAGTACTTC
CASSFLAGDEQYF
>TRBV4-1|TRBJ2-3|.|TRBD2
TGCGCCAGCAGCCTGATGCTAGCGGGAGAAGCAGATACGCAGTATTTT
CASSLMLAGEADTQYF
>TRBV4-1|TRBJ1-5|.|TRBD1
TGCGCCAGCAGCCAACAGGACAGGGACAATCAGCCCCAGCATTTT
CASSQQDRDNQPQHF
>TRBV4-1|TRBJ2-7|.|.
TGCGCCAGCAGCCAAGACAGGGTCTACGAGCAGTACTTC
CASSQDRVYEQYF
>TRBV28|TRBJ2-3|.|.
TGTGCCAGCAGCTTAAGGGGACCATTAAGGGGTCAGGATACGCAGTATTTT
CASSLRGPLRGQDTQYF
>TRBV28|TRBJ2-4|.|.
TGTGCCAGCAGTTTCCCGGACCAGAGGTCCCAGTACTTC
CASSFPDQRSQYF
>TRBV28|TRBJ1-1|.|.
TGTGCCAGCAGTTTTTTGGGGGACACTGAAGCTTTCTTT
CASSFLGDTEAFF
>TRBV19|TRBJ2-2|.|.
TGTGCCAGTAGTATAGAGGGGACGGACAGGGAGGGAACCGGGGAGCTGTTTTTT
CASSIEGTDREGTGELFF
>TRBV27|TRBJ2-2|.|.
TGTGCCAGCACCTTATCGATCGGGGGCACCGGGGAGCTGTTTTTT
CASTLSIGGTGELFF
>TRBV9|TRBJ2-7|.|.
TGTGCCAGCAGCCCCCGTAGTGGGGAGGCACGCTACGAGCAGTACTTC
CASSPRSGEARYEQYF
>TRBV15|TRBJ2-5|.|.
TGTGCCACCAGAGAAGGGACTGATCAAGAGACCCAGTACTTC
CATREGTDQETQYF
>TRBV27|TRBJ1-1|.|.
TGTGCCAGCAAAACAAGGGGTTCGGTAAACACTGAAGCTTTCTTT
CASKTRGSVNTEAFF
>TRBV15|TRBJ2-7|.|TRBD2
TGTGCCACCAGCATACGACTAGCGGGAGAGTGGGAGCAGTACTTC
CATSIRLAGEWEQYF
>TRBV28|TRBJ2-1|.|.
TGTGCCAGCAGTTTCAACACAGGGTCGGTTATCTACAATGAGCAGTTCTTC
CASSFNTGSVIYNEQFF
>TRBV6-5|TRBJ2-3|.|.
TGTGCCAGCAGTTACGCCGGGGACACAGATACGCAGTATTTT
CASSYAGDTDTQYF
>TRBV9|TRBJ2-1|.|TRBD1
TGTGCCAGCAGCGGACAGGGGGCGCGATACAATGAGCAGTTCTTC
CASSGQGARYNEQFF
>TRBV27|TRBJ2-1|.|.
TGTGCCAGCAGTTCCCCGCTGGGCCCTACCTCCTACAATGAGCAGTTCTTC
CASSSPLGPTSYNEQFF
>TRBV28|TRBJ2-5|.|.
TGTGCCAGCACAAGTTATCGGGACACAACCCAAGAGACCCAGTACTTC
CASTSYRDTTQETQYF
>TRBV28|TRBJ2-6|.|.
TGTGCCAGCACCACCCGTGGTGATCCGGTCCTAAACGTCCTGACTTTC
CASTTRGDPVLNVLTF
>TRBV15|TRBJ1-3|.|.
TGTGCCACCAGCAGAGGCGACATCCCCGGAAACACCATATATTTT
CATSRGDIPGNTIYF
>TRBV28|TRBJ2-1|.|TRBD2
TGTGCCAGCAGCCTTACCCTAGCGGGAGAAGGGAGGAATGAGCAGTTCTTC
CASSLTLAGEGRNEQFF
>TRBV19|TRBJ2-7|.|.
TGTGCCAGTAGCTACAGACCCTCCTACGAGCAGTACTTC
CASSYRPSYEQYF
>TRBV19|TRBJ1-1|.|.
TGTGCCAGTAGTATAGTTCCCAACACTGAAGCTTTCTTT
CASSIVPNTEAFF
>TRBV11-2|TRBJ1-2|.|TRBD1
TGTGCCAGCAGCAAAGACAGGGCCTACTATGGCTACACCTTC
CASSKDRAYYGYTF
>TRBV30|TRBJ2-2|.|.
TGTGCCTGGAGTACAATTAACACCGGGGAGCTGTTTTTT
CAWSTINTGELFF